This entry lists 18 T cell receptor beta chains sequenced from one sample in a study of a mutant IDH1 vaccine in newly diagnosed glioma. No antigen has been assigned to these receptors. Profiled with immunoSEQ multiplex PCR; TCRdb holds only in-frame clones, not every one. The sample carries 42,000 or so clones, roughly 83% recorded once. Noted time point: week 35, safety follow-up. Doses comprised 300 ug of mutant IDH1 20-mer peptide each, plus topical imiquimod. Here the sequenced sample was PBMCs, taken from a glioma patient whose treatment included an IDH1 peptide vaccine. The source is a woman in her forties or fifties with glioma.

This clone has more than one count but fewer than ten. The chain's CDR3 is CASSQDLSGNTEAFF. The CDR3 DNA follows: TGCGCCAGCAGCCAAGATCTTTCGGGGAACACTGAAGCTTTCTTT. The chain is built from TRBV4-1 and TRBJ1-1; the D is unclear. This CDR3 region has 15 residues. Germline V gene data show CDR1 as MGHRA and CDR2 as YSYEKL. V lost 0 bases to trimming and J lost 1 base, with 9 bases between them.

The chain joins TRBV5-1 to TRBJ1-6; D gene ambiguous. The V end lost 0 bases, the J end lost 4 bases, and 8 bases lay between the germline ends. Looked up from germline, CDR1 is SGHRS and CDR2 is YFSETQ. The CDR3 loop spans 15 amino acids. In nucleotides, the CDR3 is TGCGCCAGCAGCTTGGAGTCGCATTATAATTCACCCCTCCACTTT. Its protein is CASSLESHYNSPLHF.

The chain carries TRBV5-1 and TRBJ1-1; maybe TRBD1 (6 bases). The V end lost 1 base, the J end lost 0 bases, and 22 bases lay between the germline ends. This CDR3 is built from 19 residues. Germline CDR1 and CDR2: SGHRS and YFSETQ. CDR3 nucleotides: TGCGCCAGCAGCTTGACGTGGACAGAATTTAACGGCATGAACACTGAAGCTTTCTTT. This translates into CASSLTWTEFNGMNTEAFF.

The chain carries TRBV21-1 and TRBJ1-5; the D call in the table, TRBD1, was not verified against the DNA. TRBV21-1 counts as a pseudogene. CDR3 length: 15 residues. CDR3 protein: CASSRGHWHHQPHHF. The CDR3 DNA reads TGTGCCAGCAGTAGGGGGCATTGGCATCATCAGCCCCACCATTTT.

The gene calls are TRBV6-5 and TRBJ1-4, with 8 bases lining up with TRBD1. Germline assignment: CDR1 MNHEY and CDR2 SVGAGI. V lost 6 bases, J lost 5 bases, and 8 bases stayed unmatched. The CDR3 is 15 residues long. The CDR3 DNA reads TGTGCCAGCAGACCAACCGGGACAGGCAATGAAAAACTGTTTTTT. Protein: CASRPTGTGNEKLFF.

The chain combines TRBV27 with TRBJ1-6; 7 bases match TRBD1. This CDR3 has 15 residues. The V gene's germline CDR1 is MNHEY and CDR2 SMNVEV (reference sequence). V was pared by 2 bases and J by 6 bases, with 4 bases of the junction left unmatched. The CDR3 region has the DNA TGTGCCAGCAGTTTACTTTCAGGGGGTAATTCACCCCTCCACTTT. This encodes CASSLLSGGNSPLHF.

The chain is built from TRBV6-4 and TRBJ1-1, with TRBD1 as a possible D gene (5 bases). The CDR3 contains 13 residues. Germline CDR1 is MRHNA and CDR2 is SNTAGT. Trimming left V 4 bases short and J 5 bases short, with 11 bases between. The CDR3 is CASSGGTGTEAFF. Written as DNA, the CDR3 is TGTGCCAGCAGTGGAGGGACGGGAACTGAAGCTTTCTTT.

The genes are TRBV14 and TRBJ1-1, with D perhaps TRBD1 (5 bases). The CDR3 sequence is 11 residues long. The V end was cut by 4 bases, the J end by 8 bases, with 8 bases between. The germline gives CDR1 SGHDN, CDR2 FVKESK. CDR3 bases: TGTGCCAGCAGCCCGAACAGGGAAGCTTTCTTT. Its translation is CASSPNREAFF.

The chain employs TRBV19 and TRBJ2-3; TRBD2 matches at 7 bases. Germline-derived CDR1 and CDR2 are LNHDA and SQIVND (reference sequence). V shed 8 bases and J 2 bases; nucleotides not matched to a gene: 1. The CDR3 sequence is 12 residues long. The CDR3 loop is CASGDYTDTQYF. CDR3 sequence (DNA): TGTGCCAGTGGGGACTACACAGATACGCAGTATTTT.

This clone was counted between two and nine times. V gene TRBV7-2 combines with J gene TRBJ1-5, with TRBD1 identical over 7 bases. The CDR3 runs to 15 residues. V lost 6 bases and J lost 4; bases outside the gene matches: 9. CDR1 is SGHTA and CDR2 is FQGNSA in the germline V gene. The CDR3 region is CASSLHPTGNQPQHF. Written as DNA, the CDR3 is TGTGCCAGCAGTTTACATCCGACAGGGAATCAGCCCCAGCATTTT.

This clone appeared a single time. The J gene is TRBJ1-4, the V gene TRBV6-5; 8 nucleotides agree with TRBD1. Germline trimming cut 6 bases from V and 10 bases from J; bases unmatched to any gene: 7. CDR1 and CDR2 from the germline V gene are MNHEY and SVGAGI. The CDR3 extends over 13 amino acids. The CDR3 loop reads CASSPPQGAKLFF. CDR3 nucleotide sequence: TGTGCCAGCAGCCCACCGCAGGGGGCAAAACTGTTTTTT.

This chain connects TRBV6-8 to TRBJ2-7; tentatively, D is TRBD1 (6 bases). Germline CDR1 MNHGY, CDR2 SAAAGT. This CDR3 is 15 amino acids long. The ends were cut back, 6 bases at V and 0 bases at J, with 15 bases in the middle. As DNA, the CDR3 is TGTGCCAGCAGCTATACCGGGGACACCTCCTACGAGCAGTACTTC. Encoded protein: CASSYTGDTSYEQYF.

The chain employs TRBV7-9 and TRBJ2-1; 13 nucleotides agree with TRBD2. Germline assignment: CDR1 SEHNR and CDR2 FQNEAQ (reference sequence). Germline trimming cut 1 base from V and 15 bases from J; bases unmatched to any gene: 3. This CDR3 region has 13 residues. CDR3 in amino acids: CASSLDTSGGAFF. The CDR3 bases are TGTGCCAGCAGCTTAGATACTAGCGGGGGGGCGTTCTTC.

V usage is TRBV2 and J usage is TRBJ2-1; TRBD2 agrees at 10 bases. Germline V gene sequence: CDR1 SNHLY, CDR2 FYNNEI. V trimming: 5 bases; J trimming: 6 bases; junction bases outside the gene matches: 7. The CDR3 loop spans 15 amino acids. The CDR3 reads CASSPLAGSINEQFF. CDR3 DNA sequence: TGTGCCAGCAGTCCACTAGCGGGGTCTATCAATGAGCAGTTCTTC.

The J gene is TRBJ2-7, the V gene TRBV2; TRBD1 matches 8 bases. Germline-derived CDR1 and CDR2 are SNHLY and FYNNEI. CDR3 length equals 16 residues. V dropped 9 bases and J dropped 3; count of bases not matched to a gene: 16. The CDR3 reads CASPPAQTGVLYEQYF. The CDR3 DNA follows: TGTGCCAGTCCCCCTGCTCAGACAGGGGTCCTCTACGAGCAGTACTTC.

The table lists this clone with a count of one. The rearrangement joins TRBV29-1 to TRBJ2-2, with a weak D call TRBD1 (6 bases). Germline assignment: CDR1 SQVTM and CDR2 ANQGSEA. The CDR3 covers 13 residues. V shed 2 bases and J shed 4 bases, with 8 bases lying between them. The CDR3 loop is CSVELQGTGELFF. The CDR3 DNA sequence: TGCAGCGTTGAATTACAGGGCACCGGGGAGCTGTTTTTT.

The DNA for the CDR3 is TGTGCCAGCAGTTTGCTCCCGAAGGGGTACGAGCAGTACTTC. It encodes CASSLLPKGYEQYF. The gene calls are TRBV28 and TRBJ2-7, with D perhaps matching TRBD1 (5 bases). The V end was cut by 3 bases, the J end by 4 bases, with 13 bases between. Germline lookup yields CDR1 MDHEN and CDR2 SYDVKM. This CDR3 spans 14 amino acids.

The chain carries TRBV5-1 and TRBJ2-6; D is ambiguous. CDR3 length: 16 residues. In germline, CDR1 is SGHRS, CDR2 YFSETQ. Trimming removed 0 bases at V and 0 bases at J, with 7 bases between. The CDR3 DNA reads TGCGCCAGCAGCTTGGCTGCGAGCTCTGGGGCCAACGTCCTGACTTTC. Translated, it gives CASSLAASSGANVLTF.